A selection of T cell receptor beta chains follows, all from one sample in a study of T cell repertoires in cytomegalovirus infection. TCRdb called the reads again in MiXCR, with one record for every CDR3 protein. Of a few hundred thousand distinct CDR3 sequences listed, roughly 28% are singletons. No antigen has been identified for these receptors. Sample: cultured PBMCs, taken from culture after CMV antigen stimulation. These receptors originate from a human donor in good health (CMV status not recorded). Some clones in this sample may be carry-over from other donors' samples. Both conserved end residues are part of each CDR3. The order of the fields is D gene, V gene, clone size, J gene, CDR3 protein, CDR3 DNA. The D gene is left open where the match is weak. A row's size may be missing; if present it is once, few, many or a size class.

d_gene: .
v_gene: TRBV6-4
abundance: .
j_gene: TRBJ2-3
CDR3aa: CASSVDQSADTQYF
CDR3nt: TGTGCCAGCAGTGTGGACCAGAGCGCAGATACGCAGTATTTT

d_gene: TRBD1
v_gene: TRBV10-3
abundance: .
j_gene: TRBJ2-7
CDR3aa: CAISPAGGYEQYF
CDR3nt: TGTGCCATCAGCCCCGCAGGGGGCTACGAGCAGTACTTC

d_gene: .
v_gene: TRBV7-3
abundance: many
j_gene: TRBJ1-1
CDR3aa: CASSLGRMNTEAFF
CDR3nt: TGTGCCAGCAGCTTAGGCAGAATGAACACTGAAGCTTTCTTT

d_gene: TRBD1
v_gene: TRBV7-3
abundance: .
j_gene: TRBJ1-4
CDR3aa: CASSETGGSEKLFF
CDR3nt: TGTGCCAGCAGCGAGACAGGGGGCTCAGAAAAACTGTTTTTT

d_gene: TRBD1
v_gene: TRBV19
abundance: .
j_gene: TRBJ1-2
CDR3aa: CASRRSEGAFHYGYTF
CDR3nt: TGTGCCAGTAGGAGATCCGAGGGGGCCTTCCACTATGGCTACACCTTC

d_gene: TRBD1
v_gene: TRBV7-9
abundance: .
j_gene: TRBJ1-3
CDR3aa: CASSPGGFRGNTIYF
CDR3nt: TGTGCCAGCAGCCCAGGGGGGTTCCGGGGAAACACCATATATTTT

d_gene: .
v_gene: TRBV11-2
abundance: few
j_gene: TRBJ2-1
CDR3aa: CASSPTGTPLNNEQFF
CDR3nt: TGTGCCAGCAGCCCTACCGGGACACCACTAAACAATGAGCAGTTCTTC

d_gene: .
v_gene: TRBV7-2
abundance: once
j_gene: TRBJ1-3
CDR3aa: CASSSHGGADTIYF
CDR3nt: TGTGCCAGCAGCTCCCACGGGGGGGCGGACACCATATATTTT

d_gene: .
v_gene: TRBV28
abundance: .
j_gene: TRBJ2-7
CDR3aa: CASSLTGGVGYEQYF
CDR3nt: TGTGCCAGCAGTTTAACAGGCGGGGTGGGGTACGAGCAGTACTTC

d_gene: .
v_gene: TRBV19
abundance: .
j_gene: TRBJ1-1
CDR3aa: CASSKKGITEAFF
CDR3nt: TGTGCCAGTAGTAAAAAGGGAATCACTGAAGCTTTCTTT

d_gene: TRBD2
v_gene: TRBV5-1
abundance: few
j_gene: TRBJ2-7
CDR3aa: CASSFQRERGEQYF
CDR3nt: TGCGCCAGCAGCTTTCAGCGGGAGCGGGGCGAGCAGTACTTC

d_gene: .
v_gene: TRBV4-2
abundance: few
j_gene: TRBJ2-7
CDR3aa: CASSPSSGGYEQYF
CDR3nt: TGTGCCAGCAGCCCCAGTTCCGGGGGCTACGAGCAGTACTTC

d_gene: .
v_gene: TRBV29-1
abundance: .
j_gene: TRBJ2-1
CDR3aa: CSVERSDTPGNEQFF
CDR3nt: TGCAGCGTTGAAAGGAGCGACACACCCGGGAATGAGCAGTTCTTC

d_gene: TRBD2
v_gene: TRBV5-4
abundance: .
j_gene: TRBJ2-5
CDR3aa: CASSFGLTSGGFEETQYF
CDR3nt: TGTGCCAGCAGCTTTGGGCTGACTAGCGGGGGATTCGAAGAGACCCAGTACTTC

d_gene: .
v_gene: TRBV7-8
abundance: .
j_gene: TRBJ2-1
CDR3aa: CASSILAESSYNEQFF
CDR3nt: TGTGCCAGCAGCATTTTAGCGGAGAGCTCCTACAATGAGCAGTTCTTC

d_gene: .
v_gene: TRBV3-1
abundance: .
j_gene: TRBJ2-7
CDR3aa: CASSQATYEQYF
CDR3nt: TGTGCCAGCAGCCAAGCGACCTACGAGCAGTACTTC

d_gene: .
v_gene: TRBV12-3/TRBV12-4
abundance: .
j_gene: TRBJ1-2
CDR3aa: CASSLFSNRAYGYTF
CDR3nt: TGTGCCAGCAGTTTATTTTCTAACAGAGCCTATGGCTACACCTTC

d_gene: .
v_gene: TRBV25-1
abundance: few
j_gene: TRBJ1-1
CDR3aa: CASSDVRVMNTEAFF
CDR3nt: TGTGCCAGCAGTGATGTAAGGGTCATGAACACTGAAGCTTTCTTT

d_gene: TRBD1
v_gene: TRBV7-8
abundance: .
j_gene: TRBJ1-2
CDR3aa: CASSPRAGQGIQGYTF
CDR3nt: TGTGCCAGCAGCCCGCGGGCGGGACAGGGGATACAAGGCTACACCTTC

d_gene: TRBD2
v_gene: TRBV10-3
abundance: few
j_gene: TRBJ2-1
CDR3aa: CAISATGGTTPERNEQFF
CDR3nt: TGTGCCATCAGTGCGACCGGGGGGACTACTCCTGAGCGCAATGAGCAGTTCTTC

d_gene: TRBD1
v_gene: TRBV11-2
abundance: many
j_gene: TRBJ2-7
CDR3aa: CASSLDLGQPYEQYF
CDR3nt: TGTGCCAGCAGCTTAGACCTGGGACAGCCCTACGAGCAGTACTTC

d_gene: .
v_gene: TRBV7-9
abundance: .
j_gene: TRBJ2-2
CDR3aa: CVPQGANTGELFF
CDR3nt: TGTGTACCCCAAGGGGCGAACACCGGGGAGCTGTTTTTT

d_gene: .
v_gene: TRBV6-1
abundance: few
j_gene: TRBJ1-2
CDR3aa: CASGGVSGYTF
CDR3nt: TGTGCCAGCGGTGGAGTTTCTGGCTACACCTTC

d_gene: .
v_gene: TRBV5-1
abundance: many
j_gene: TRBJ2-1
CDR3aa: CASSRTLDEQFF
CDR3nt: TGCGCCAGCAGCCGGACCCTGGATGAGCAGTTCTTC

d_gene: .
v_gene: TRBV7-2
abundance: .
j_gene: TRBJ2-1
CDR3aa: CASSPRHEQFF
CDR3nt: TGTGCCAGCAGCCCCCGACATGAGCAGTTCTTC

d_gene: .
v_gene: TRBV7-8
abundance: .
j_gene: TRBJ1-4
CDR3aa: CASSLSGVYEKLFF
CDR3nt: TGTGCCAGCAGCTTAAGCGGCGTTTATGAAAAACTGTTTTTT

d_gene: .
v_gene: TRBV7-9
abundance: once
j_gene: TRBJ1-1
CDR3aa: CASGGEGRGTEAFF
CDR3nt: TGTGCCAGCGGAGGGGAGGGGCGCGGCACTGAAGCTTTCTTT

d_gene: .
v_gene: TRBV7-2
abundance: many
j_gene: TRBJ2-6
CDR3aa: CASSLLGPGANVLTF
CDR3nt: TGTGCCAGCAGCTTACTAGGGCCTGGGGCCAACGTCCTGACTTTC

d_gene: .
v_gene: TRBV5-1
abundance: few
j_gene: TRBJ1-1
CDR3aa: CASSLYSETEAFF
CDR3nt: TGCGCCAGCAGCTTGTATTCGGAGACTGAAGCTTTCTTT

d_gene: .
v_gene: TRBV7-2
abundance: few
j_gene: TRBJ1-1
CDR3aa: CASSFPILQGEDTEAFF
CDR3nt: TGTGCCAGCAGCTTTCCCATATTACAGGGAGAGGACACTGAAGCTTTCTTT

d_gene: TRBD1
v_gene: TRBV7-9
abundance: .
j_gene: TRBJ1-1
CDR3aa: CASSLSGRGLGMSEAFF
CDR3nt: TGTGCCAGCAGCTTATCCGGCAGGGGGCTCGGAATGTCTGAAGCTTTCTTT

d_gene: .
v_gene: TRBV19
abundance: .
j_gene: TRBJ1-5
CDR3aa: CATRGPHSNQPQHF
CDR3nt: TGTGCCACCAGGGGCCCGCATAGCAATCAGCCCCAGCATTTT

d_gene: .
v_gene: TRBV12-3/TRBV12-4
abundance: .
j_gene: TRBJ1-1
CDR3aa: CASSLWDFQVNTEAFF
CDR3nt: TGTGCCAGCAGTTTGTGGGACTTTCAGGTAAACACTGAAGCTTTCTTT

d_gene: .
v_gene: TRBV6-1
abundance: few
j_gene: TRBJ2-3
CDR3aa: CASSDGTGTDTQYF
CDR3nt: TGTGCCAGCAGTGATGGGACTGGTACAGATACGCAGTATTTT

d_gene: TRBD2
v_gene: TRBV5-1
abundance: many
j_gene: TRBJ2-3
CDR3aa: CASSLAGGKMAFTDTQYF
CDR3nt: TGCGCCAGCAGCTTGGCCGGGGGGAAGATGGCGTTCACAGATACGCAGTATTTT

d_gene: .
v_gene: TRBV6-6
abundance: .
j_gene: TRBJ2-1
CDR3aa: CASTDFRGQPTYNEQFF
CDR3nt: TGTGCCAGCACCGATTTTCGTGGACAGCCTACCTACAATGAGCAGTTCTTC

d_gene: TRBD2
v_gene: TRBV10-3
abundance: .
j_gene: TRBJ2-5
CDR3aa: CAISGAGGEQETQYF
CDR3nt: TGTGCCATCAGTGGTGCGGGAGGAGAACAAGAGACCCAGTACTTC

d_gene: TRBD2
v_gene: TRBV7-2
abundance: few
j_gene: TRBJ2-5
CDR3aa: CASTEPGLAGREAETQYF
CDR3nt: TGTGCCAGCACGGAACCGGGACTAGCGGGGCGAGAGGCGGAGACCCAGTACTTC

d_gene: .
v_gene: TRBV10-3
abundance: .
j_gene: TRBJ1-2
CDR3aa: CAITPSRDYGYTF
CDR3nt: TGTGCCATCACGCCAAGTCGAGACTATGGCTACACCTTC

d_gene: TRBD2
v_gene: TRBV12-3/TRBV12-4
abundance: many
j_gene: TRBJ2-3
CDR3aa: CASSPQTSLGFTDTQYF
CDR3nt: TGTGCCAGCAGTCCCCAGACTAGCTTGGGGTTCACAGATACGCAGTATTTT